This TCR beta chain came from a study of blood T cell repertoires in COVID-19. Across the study: The origin of the acute and convalescent COVID-19 samples was the United States, Italy and Spain.

CDR1 SNHLY and CDR2 FYNNEI come from the germline V gene. This CDR3 has 15 residues. Between the trimmed V and J ends, which lost 5 bases and 7 bases, there was a span of 17 bases. As processed by the authors: Estimation of nucleated cell counts relied on the amplification of reference gene primers. Libraries were prepared by immunoSEQ multiplex PCR; TCRdb keeps only in-frame clonotypes and omits some of them. The DNA gave D and trimming, while V, J and clone size come from that table. The sample has more than 85,000 clones; 87% are singletons. J is TRBJ1-4 and V is TRBV2, with D perhaps matching TRBD1 (6 bases). The source material was peripheral blood. The TCR was taken from a human donor in a cohort sampled during active COVID-19. This CDR3 reads CASSQQGIGGEKLFF. DNA for the CDR3: TGTGCCAGCAGTCAACAGGGCATAGGCGGTGAAAAACTGTTTTTT.